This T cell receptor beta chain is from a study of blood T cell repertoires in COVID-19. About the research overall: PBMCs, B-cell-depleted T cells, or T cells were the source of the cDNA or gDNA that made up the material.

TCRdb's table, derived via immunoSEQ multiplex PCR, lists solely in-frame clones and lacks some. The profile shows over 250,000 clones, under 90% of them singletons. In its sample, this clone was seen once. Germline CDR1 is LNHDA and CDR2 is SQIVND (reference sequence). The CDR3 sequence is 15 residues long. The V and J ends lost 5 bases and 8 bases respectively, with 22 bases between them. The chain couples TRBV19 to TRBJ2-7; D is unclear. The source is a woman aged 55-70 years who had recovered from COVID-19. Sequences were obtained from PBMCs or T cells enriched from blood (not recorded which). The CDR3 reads CASSHTGGGSLKQYF. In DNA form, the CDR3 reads TGTGCCAGTAGTCATACGGGTGGCGGCAGCCTCAAGCAGTACTTC. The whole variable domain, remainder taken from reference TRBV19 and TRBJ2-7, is DGGITQSPKYLFRKEGQNVTLSCEQNLNHDAMYWYRQDPGQGLRLIYYSQIVNDFQKGDIAEGYSVSREKKESFPLTVTSAQKNPTAFYLCASSHTGGGSLKQYFGPGTRLTVT.